This T cell receptor (beta chain) came from a study of T cell responses to AZD1222 COVID-19 vaccine. Profiling relied on immunoSEQ multiplex PCR, and the TCRdb table lists in-frame clones only, not all of them. The table includes more than 150,000 clones, about 89% detected once. Germline CDR1 and CDR2: SGDLS and YYNGEE. Trimming shortened V by 0 bases and J by 0 bases, and 9 bases separated the two germline ends. The CDR3 has 15 amino acids. This material consisted of peripheral blood, taken 28 days after the second AZD1222 dose. The chain uses TRBV9 and TRBJ1-1; no definite D call. The source of this sequence is an adult who received the AZD1222 COVID-19 vaccine. The DNA of the CDR3 is TGTGCCAGCAGCGTAGACAGCCTCATGAACACTGAAGCTTTCTTT. Translating gives CASSVDSLMNTEAFF.